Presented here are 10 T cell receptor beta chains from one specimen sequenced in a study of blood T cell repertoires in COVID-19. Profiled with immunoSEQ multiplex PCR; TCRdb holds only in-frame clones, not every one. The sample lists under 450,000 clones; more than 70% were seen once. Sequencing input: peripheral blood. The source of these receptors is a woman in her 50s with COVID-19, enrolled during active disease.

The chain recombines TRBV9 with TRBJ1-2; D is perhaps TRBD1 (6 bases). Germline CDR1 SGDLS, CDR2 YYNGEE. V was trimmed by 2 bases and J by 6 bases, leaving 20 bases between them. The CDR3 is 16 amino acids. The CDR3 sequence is CASSVSGTLGVNGYTF. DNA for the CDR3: TGTGCCAGCAGCGTTTCCGGGACATTGGGAGTGAATGGCTACACCTTC.

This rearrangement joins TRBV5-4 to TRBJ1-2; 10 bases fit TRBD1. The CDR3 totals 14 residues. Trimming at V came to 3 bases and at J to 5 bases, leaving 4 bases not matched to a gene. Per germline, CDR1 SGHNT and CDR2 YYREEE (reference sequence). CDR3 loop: CASSWDRGEYGYTF. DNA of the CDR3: TGTGCCAGCAGCTGGGACAGGGGAGAATATGGCTACACCTTC.

The CDR3 region is CASSEASGDLEQYF. CDR3 nucleotides: TGTGCCAGCAGTGAAGCTAGCGGGGATTTAGAGCAGTACTTC. The chain carries TRBV6-1 and TRBJ2-7; 8 positions agree with TRBD2. The V gene's germline CDR1 is MNHNS and CDR2 SASEGT. J lost 7 bases, V lost 0 bases, and 5 bases had no gene match. The CDR3 loop spans 14 amino acids.

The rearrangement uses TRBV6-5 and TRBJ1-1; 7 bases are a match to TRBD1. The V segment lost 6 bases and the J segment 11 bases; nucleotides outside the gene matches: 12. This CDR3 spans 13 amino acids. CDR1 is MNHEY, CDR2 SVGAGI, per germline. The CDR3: CASSQPGGTKAFF. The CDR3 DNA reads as TGTGCCAGCAGCCAGCCAGGGGGGACAAAGGCTTTCTTT.

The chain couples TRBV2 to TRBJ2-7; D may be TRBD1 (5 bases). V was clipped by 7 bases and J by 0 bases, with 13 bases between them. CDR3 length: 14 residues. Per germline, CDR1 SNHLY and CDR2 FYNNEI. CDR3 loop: CASTSRTLSYEQYF. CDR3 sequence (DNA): TGTGCCAGCACCTCCAGGACACTCTCCTACGAGCAGTACTTC. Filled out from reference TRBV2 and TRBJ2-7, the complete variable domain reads EPEVTQTPSHQVTQMGQEVILRCVPISNHLYFYWYRQILGQKVEFLVSFYNNEISEKSEIFDDQFSVERPDGSNFTLKIRSTKLEDSAMYFCASTSRTLSYEQYFGPGTRLTVT.

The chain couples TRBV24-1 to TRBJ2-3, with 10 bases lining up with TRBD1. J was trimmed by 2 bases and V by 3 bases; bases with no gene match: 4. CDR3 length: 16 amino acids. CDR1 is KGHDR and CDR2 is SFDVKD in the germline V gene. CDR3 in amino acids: CATSDPGQGPTDTQYF. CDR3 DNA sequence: TGTGCCACCAGTGATCCGGGACAGGGGCCCACAGATACGCAGTATTTT.

The CDR3 here is CASSLWPSGPEQYF. The DNA of the CDR3 is TGTGCCAGCAGTTTATGGCCTAGCGGGCCCGAGCAGTACTTC. V gene TRBV28 combines with J gene TRBJ2-7, with TRBD2 identical over 8 bases. V lost 0 bases, J lost 6 bases, and 4 bases stayed unmatched. This CDR3 comprises 14 residues. The germline CDR1 and CDR2 sequences are MDHEN and SYDVKM. The entire variable domain, with the rest obtained from reference TRBV28 and TRBJ2-7, is as follows: DVKVTQSSRYLVKRTGEKVFLECVQDMDHENMFWYRQDPGLGLRLIYFSYDVKMKEKGDIPEGYSVSREKKERFSLILESASTNQTSMYLCASSLWPSGPEQYFGPGTRLTVT.

DNA of the CDR3: TGTGCCACAGGGGGAACTCAACAGGACAATGAGCAGTTCTTC. This codes for CATGGTQQDNEQFF. This chain uses TRBV2 with TRBJ2-1, with 7 bases identical to TRBD1. The CDR3 spans 14 residues. Germline values: CDR1 SNHLY, CDR2 FYNNEI. The V and J ends lost 10 bases and 5 bases, in that order; junction bases with no gene match: 11.

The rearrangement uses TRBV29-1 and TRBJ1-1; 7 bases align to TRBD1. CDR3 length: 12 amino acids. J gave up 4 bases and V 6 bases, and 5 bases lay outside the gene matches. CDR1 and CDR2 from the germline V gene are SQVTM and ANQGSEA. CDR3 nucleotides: TGCAGCGTGGCACAGGGGACCACTGAAGCTTTCTTT. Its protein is CSVAQGTTEAFF.

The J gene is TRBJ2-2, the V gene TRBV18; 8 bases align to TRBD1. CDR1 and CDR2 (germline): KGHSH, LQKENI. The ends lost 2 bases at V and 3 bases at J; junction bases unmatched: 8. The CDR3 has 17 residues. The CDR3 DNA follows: TGTGCCAGCTCACCATCTGCAGGGGGCGCGTACACCGGGGAGCTGTTTTTT. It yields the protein CASSPSAGGAYTGELFF.